This TCR beta chain came from a study of cytomegalovirus exposure and HLA in healthy donors. The wider study: A prior analysis found about 120 million unique TCR beta sequences from approximately 200 million T cells. Genotyping of roughly 400 donors showed that around 85% belonged to the Caucasian-associated ancestry cluster. Study-wide results and limits: Sequencing had likely introduced a cluster of highly shared sequence variants as an artifact.

The PCR used 60 Vbeta and 13 Jbeta primers. Clones were read by immunoSEQ multiplex PCR, and TCRdb kept only the in-frame ones, dropping some. The table records more than 95,000 clones, 65% to 75% of them present only once. A note on this clone: Its target is unknown.

Losses at the gene ends were 3 bases for V and 8 bases for J; bases not matched to a gene: 6. There are 14 residues in the CDR3. Germline loops: CDR1 SGDLS, CDR2 YYNGEE. There were likely unrecorded immune exposures, though donors were nominally healthy when sampled. The V gene is TRBV9, the J gene TRBJ1-4; 8 bases agree with TRBD1. The source of this sequence is a middle-aged man in good health and CMV-seropositive. Sequences were obtained from PBMCs. The CDR3 here is CASSAQGAGEKLFF. Here the CDR3 DNA reads TGTGCCAGCAGCGCGCAGGGGGCTGGAGAAAAACTGTTTTTT.